This T cell receptor (beta chain) originates from a study of cytomegalovirus exposure and HLA in healthy donors. General study points: A few of the chains that were CMV-associated were confirmed in vitro to be specific for CMV antigens.

This clone was found once. Its antigen remains unknown. The PCR employed 60 Vbeta primers together with 13 Jbeta primers. The repertoire was sequenced with immunoSEQ multiplex PCR; TCRdb's copy has only in-frame clones and lacks some. The table lists under 70,000 clones, 77% of them singletons. This CDR3 is 14 amino acids long. The V gene lost 5 bases and the J gene lost 7 bases, with 17 bases spanning the gap. The germline V gene encodes CDR1 SGHDN and CDR2 FVKESK. The TCR was taken from a female donor in good health and CMV-seronegative. This rearrangement joins TRBV14 to TRBJ2-5, with D possibly being TRBD1 (5 bases). The sequencing sample was made of PBMCs. The CDR3 sequence is CASSTRSRVGTQYF. The CDR3, as DNA: TGTGCCAGCAGCACCAGGTCCAGGGTTGGGACCCAGTACTTC.